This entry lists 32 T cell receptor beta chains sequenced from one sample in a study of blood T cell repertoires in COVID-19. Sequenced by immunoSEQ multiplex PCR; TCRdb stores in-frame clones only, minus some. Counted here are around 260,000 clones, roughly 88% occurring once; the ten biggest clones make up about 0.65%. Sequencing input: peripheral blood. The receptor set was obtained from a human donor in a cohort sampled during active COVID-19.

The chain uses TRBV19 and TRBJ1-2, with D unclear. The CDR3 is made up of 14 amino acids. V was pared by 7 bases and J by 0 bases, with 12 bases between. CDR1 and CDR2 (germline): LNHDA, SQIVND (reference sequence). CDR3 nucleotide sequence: TGTGCCAGTAACAATGGCCGAACTAACTATGGCTACACCTTC. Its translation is CASNNGRTNYGYTF.

CDR3 in amino acids: CASSPTGLAYEQYF. The CDR3 DNA reads TGCGCCAGCAGTCCGACAGGTCTAGCCTACGAGCAGTACTTC. The chain carries TRBV10-1 and TRBJ2-7, with a tentative D call TRBD1 (6 bases). The CDR3 sequence is 14 residues long. CDR1 and CDR2 from the germline V gene are WNHNN and SYGVQD (reference sequence). Trimming stripped 5 bases from V and 2 bases from J, with 13 bases between.

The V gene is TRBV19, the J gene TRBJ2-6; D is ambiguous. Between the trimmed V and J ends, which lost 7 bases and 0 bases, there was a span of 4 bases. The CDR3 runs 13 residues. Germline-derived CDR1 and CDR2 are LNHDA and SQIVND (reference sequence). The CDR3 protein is CASTHSGANVLTF. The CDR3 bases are TGTGCCAGTACCCACTCTGGGGCCAACGTCCTGACTTTC.

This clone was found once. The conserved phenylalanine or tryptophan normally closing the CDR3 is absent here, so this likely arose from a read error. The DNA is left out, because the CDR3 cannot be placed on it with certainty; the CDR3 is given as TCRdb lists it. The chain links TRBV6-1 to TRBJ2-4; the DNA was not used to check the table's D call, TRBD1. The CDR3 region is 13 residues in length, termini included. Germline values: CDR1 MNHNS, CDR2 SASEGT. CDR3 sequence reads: CASSEAPGGTVVV.

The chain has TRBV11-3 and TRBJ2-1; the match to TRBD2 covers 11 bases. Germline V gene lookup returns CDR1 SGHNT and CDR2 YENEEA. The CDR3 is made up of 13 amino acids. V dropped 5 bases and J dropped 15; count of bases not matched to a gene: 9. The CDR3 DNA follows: TGTGCCAGCAGCGCCACTAGCGGGAGTACTACGTTCTTC. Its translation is CASSATSGSTTFF.

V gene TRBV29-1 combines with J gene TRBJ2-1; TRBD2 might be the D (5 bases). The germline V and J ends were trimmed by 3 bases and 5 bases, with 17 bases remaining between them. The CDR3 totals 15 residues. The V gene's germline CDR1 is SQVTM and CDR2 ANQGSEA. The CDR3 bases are TGCAGCGTTGACCGTGCTAGCCGTTCTAACAATGAGCAGTTCTTC. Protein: CSVDRASRSNNEQFF.

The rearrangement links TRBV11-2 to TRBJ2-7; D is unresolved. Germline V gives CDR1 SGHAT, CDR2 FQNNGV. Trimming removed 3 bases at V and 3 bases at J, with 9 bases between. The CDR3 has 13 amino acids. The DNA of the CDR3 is TGTGCCAGCAGCTTCAGCCCGGGCTACGAGCAGTACTTC. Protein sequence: CASSFSPGYEQYF. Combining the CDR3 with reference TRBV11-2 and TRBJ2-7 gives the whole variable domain EAGVAQSPRYKIIEKRQSVAFWCNPISGHATLYWYQQILGQGPKLLIQFQNNGVVDDSQLPKDRFSAERLKGVDSTLKIQPAKLEDSAVYLCASSFSPGYEQYFGPGTRLTVT.

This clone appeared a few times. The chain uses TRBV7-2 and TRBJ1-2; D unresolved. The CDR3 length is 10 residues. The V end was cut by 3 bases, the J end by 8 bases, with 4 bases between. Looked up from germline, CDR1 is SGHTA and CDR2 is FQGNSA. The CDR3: CASSFGGYTF. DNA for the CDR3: TGTGCCAGCAGCTTCGGGGGCTACACCTTC.

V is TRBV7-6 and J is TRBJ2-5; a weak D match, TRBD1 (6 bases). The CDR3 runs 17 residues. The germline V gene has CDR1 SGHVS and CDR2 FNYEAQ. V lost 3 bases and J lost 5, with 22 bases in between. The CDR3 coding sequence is TGTGCCAGCAGCTTTCGCCTTCAACAGGGCGGGCGGGAGACCCAGTACTTC. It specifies CASSFRLQQGGRETQYF. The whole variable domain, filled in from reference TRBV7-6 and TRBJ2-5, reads GAGVSQSPRYKVTKRGQDVALRCDPISGHVSLYWYRQALGQGPEFLTYFNYEAQQDKSGLPNDRFSAERPEGSISTLTIQRTEQRDSAMYRCASSFRLQQGGRETQYFGPGTRLLVL.

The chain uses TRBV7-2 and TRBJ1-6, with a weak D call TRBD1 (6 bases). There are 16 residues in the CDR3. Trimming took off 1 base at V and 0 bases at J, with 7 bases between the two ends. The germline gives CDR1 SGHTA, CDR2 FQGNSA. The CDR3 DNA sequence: TGTGCCAGCAGCTTAGTAGGGGGCTCCTATAATTCACCCCTCCACTTT. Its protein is CASSLVGGSYNSPLHF. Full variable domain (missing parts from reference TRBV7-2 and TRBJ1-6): GAGVSQSPSNKVTEKGKDVELRCDPISGHTALYWYRQSLGQGLEFLIYFQGNSAPDKSGLPSDRFSAERTGGSVSTLTIQRTQQEDSAVYLCASSLVGGSYNSPLHFGNGTRLTVT.

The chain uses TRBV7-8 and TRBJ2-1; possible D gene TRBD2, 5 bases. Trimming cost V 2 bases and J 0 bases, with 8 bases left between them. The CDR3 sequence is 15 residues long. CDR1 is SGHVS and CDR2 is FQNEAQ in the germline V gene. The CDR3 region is CASSLLTSSYNEQFF. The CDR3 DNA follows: TGTGCCAGCAGCTTATTAACTAGCTCCTACAATGAGCAGTTCTTC.

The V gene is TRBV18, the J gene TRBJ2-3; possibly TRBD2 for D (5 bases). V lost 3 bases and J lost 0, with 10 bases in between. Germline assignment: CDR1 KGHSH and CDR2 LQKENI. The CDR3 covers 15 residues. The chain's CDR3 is CASSPVRGSTDTQYF. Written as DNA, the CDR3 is TGTGCCAGCTCACCTGTGAGAGGGAGCACAGATACGCAGTATTTT.

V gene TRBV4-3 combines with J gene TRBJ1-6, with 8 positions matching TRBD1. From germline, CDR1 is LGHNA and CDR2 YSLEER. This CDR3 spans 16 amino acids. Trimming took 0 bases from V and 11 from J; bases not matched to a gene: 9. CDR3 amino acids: CASSQDYRTGLTPLHF. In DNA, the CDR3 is TGCGCCAGCAGCCAAGATTATCGGACAGGGTTGACACCCCTCCACTTT.

This chain's CDR3 is CASSRSRDRGREQYF. In DNA form, the CDR3 reads TGTGCCAGCAGCCGGAGCCGGGACAGGGGGCGAGAGCAGTACTTC. The chain is built from TRBV7-6 and TRBJ2-7, with 12 positions matching TRBD1. This CDR3 has 15 residues. Germline V gene lookup returns CDR1 SGHVS and CDR2 FNYEAQ. V was clipped by 5 bases and J by 7 bases; unmatched bases: 9.

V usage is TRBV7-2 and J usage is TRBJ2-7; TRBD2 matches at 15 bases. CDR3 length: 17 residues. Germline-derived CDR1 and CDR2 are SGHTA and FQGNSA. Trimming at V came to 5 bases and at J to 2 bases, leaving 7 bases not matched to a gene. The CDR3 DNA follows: TGTGCCAGCAGCGACCCGGGACTAGCGGGGGGTACCTACGAGCAGTACTTC. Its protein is CASSDPGLAGGTYEQYF.

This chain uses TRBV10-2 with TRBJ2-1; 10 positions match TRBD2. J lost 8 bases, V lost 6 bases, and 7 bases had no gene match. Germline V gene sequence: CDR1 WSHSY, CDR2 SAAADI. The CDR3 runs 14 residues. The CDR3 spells CASRRAGGNDEQFF. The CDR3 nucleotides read TGCGCCAGCAGGAGAGCGGGAGGGAACGATGAGCAGTTCTTC.

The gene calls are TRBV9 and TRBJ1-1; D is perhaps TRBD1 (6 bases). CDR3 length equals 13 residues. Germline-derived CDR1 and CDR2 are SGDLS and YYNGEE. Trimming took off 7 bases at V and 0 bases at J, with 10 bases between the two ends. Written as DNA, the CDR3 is TGTGCCAGCTCCAGGGGATTGAACACTGAAGCTTTCTTT. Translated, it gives CASSRGLNTEAFF. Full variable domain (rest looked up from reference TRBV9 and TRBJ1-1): DSGVTQTPKHLITATGQRVTLRCSPRSGDLSVYWYQQSLDQGLQFLIQYYNGEERAKGNILERFSAQQFPDLHSELNLSSLELGDSALYFCASSRGLNTEAFFGQGTRLTVV.

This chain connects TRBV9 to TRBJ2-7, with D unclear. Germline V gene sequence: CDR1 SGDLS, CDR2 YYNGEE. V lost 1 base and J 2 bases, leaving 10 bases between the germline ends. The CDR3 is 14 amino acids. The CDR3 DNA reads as TGTGCCAGCAGCGTAACTCCTTCTACCTACGAGCAGTACTTC. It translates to CASSVTPSTYEQYF.

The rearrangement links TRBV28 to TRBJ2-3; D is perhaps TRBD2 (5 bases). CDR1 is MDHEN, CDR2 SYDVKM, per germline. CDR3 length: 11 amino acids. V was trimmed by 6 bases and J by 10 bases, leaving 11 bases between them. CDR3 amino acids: CASSGERAQYF. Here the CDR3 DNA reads TGTGCCAGCAGCGGGGAGCGAGCGCAGTATTTT.

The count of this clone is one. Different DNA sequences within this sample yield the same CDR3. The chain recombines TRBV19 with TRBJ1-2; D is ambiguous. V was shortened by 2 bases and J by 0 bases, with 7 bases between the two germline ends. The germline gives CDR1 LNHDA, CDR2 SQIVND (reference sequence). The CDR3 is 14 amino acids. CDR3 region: CASSITGANYGYTF. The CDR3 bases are TGTGCCAGTAGTATAACGGGAGCTAACTATGGCTACACCTTC.

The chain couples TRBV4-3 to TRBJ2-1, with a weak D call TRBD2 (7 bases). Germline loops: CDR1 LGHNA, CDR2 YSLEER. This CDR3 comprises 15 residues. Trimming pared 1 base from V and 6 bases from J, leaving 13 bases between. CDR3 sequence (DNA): TGCGCCAGCAGCCAAGGGAAGGGGGGGAGCAATGAGCAGTTCTTC. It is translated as CASSQGKGGSNEQFF.

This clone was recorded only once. CDR3 bases: TGTGCCAGCTCACTACAGGGGGCGAACACTGAAGCTTTCTTT. Translated: CASSLQGANTEAFF. V and J are TRBV18 and TRBJ1-1, with TRBD1 matching over 9 bases. CDR3 length equals 14 residues. Unmatched junction bases numbered 1, after V lost 4 bases and J lost 1 base. Germline CDR1 KGHSH, CDR2 LQKENI. Supplemented by reference TRBV18 and TRBJ1-1, the full variable domain reads NAGVMQNPRHLVRRRGQEARLRCSPMKGHSHVYWYRQLPEEGLKFMVYLQKENIIDESGMPKERFSAEFPKEGPSILRIQQVVRGDSAAYFCASSLQGANTEAFFGQGTRLTVV.

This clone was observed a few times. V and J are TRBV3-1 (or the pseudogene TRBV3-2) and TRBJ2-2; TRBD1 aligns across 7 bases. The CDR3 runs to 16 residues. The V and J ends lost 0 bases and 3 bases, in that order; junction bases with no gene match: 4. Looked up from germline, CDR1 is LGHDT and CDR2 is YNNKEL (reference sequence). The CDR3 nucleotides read TGTGCCAGCAGCCAAGAAAGACAGGGAGACACCGGGGAGCTGTTTTTT. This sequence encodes CASSQERQGDTGELFF.

The CDR3 DNA reads as TGTGCCAGCAGTGAGGCGTCAGGGGGTTTGGGAGAGCAGTACTTC. This translates into CASSEASGGLGEQYF. V is TRBV2 and J is TRBJ2-7; TRBD1 agrees at 7 bases. V lost 3 bases, J lost 7 bases, and 12 bases stayed unmatched. This CDR3 comprises 15 residues. CDR1 and CDR2 from the germline V gene are SNHLY and FYNNEI.

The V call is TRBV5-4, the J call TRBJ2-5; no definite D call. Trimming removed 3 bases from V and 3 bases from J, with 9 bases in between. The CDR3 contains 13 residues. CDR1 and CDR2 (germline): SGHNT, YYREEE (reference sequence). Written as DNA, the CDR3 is TGTGCCAGCAGCTCCCCTCGGGAAGAGACCCAGTACTTC. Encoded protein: CASSSPREETQYF.

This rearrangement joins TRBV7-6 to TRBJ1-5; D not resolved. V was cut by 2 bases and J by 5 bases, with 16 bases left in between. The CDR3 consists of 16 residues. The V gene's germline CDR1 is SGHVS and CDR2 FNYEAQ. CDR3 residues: CASSLLHGRVDQPQHF. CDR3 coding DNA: TGTGCCAGCAGCTTACTCCACGGGAGGGTAGATCAGCCCCAGCATTTT.

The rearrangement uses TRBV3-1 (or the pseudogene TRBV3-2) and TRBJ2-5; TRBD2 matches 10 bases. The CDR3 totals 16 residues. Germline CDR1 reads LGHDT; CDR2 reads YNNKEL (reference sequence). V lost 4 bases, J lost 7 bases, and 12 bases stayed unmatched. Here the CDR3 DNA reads TGTGCCAGCAGCCGTAGCGGGGGGCTCAAGCCAGTGACCCAGTACTTC. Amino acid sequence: CASSRSGGLKPVTQYF.

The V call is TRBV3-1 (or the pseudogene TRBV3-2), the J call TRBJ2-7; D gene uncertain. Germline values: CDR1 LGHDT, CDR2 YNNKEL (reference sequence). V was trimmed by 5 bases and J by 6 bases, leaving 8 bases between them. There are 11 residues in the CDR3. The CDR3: CASSLYSEQYF. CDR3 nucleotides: TGTGCCAGCAGCTTGTACTCCGAGCAGTACTTC.

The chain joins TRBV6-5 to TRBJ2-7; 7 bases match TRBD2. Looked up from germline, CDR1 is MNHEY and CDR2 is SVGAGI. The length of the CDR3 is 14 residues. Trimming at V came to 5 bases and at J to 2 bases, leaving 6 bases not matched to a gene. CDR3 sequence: CASSTSGTTYEQYF. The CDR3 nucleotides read TGTGCCAGCAGTACCTCTGGGACTACCTACGAGCAGTACTTC.

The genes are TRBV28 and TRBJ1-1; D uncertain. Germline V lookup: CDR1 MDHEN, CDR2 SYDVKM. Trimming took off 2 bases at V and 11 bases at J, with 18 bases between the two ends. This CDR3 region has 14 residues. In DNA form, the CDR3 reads TGTGCCAGCAGTTTAAGTACCACTGAGTCGGGGGCTTTCTTT. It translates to CASSLSTTESGAFF.

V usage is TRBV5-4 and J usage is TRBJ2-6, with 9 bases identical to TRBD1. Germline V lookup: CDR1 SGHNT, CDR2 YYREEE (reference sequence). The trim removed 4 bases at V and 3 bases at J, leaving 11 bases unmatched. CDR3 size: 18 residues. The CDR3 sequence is CASSRGGQGLVGANVLTF. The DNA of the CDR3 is TGTGCCAGCAGCCGAGGGGGACAGGGACTCGTTGGGGCCAACGTCCTGACTTTC.

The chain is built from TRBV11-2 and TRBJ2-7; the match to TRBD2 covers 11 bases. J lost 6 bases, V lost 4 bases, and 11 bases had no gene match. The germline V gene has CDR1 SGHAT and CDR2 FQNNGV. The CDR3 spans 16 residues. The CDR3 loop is CASSSTSGSRAGEQYF. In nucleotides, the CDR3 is TGTGCCAGCAGCTCCACTAGCGGGAGTAGGGCTGGCGAGCAGTACTTC.